Below, 23 T cell receptor beta chains from the same sample are listed, as sequenced in a study of blood T cells in healthy people across ages. Through a sample-barcoded 5' primer and a J-beta primer mix, a second PCR was run for roughly 6 to 12 cycles. TCRdb reanalysed the 5' RACE reads using MiXCR and keeps one entry per CDR3 protein. In the table there are roughly 500,000 distinct CDR3 sequences, approximately 25% of which are singletons. Input material: blood. These receptors originate from a woman in her 70s in good health.

The chain recombines TRBV21-1 with TRBJ2-7. TRBV21-1 is termed a pseudogene. CDR3 size: 15 residues. For the CDR3, the DNA is TGTGCCAGCAGCCTACGACAAGGAACCTCCTACGAGCAGTACTTC. Translation: CASSLRQGTSYEQYF.

The chain combines TRBV20-1 with TRBJ2-7; 13 nucleotides align to TRBD2. CDR1 is DFQATT, CDR2 SNEGSKA, per germline (reference sequence). This CDR3 contains 14 residues. Trimming took 6 bases from V and 5 from J; bases not matched to a gene: 7. This CDR3 is CSALAGLAGDEQYF. The CDR3 region has the DNA TGCAGTGCCCTTGCCGGACTAGCGGGGGACGAGCAGTACTTC.

This clonotype showed up just a few times. The V and J genes are TRBV20-1 and TRBJ2-5; TRBD2 matches at 12 bases. The CDR3 has 12 residues. From germline, CDR1 is DFQATT and CDR2 SNEGSKA (reference sequence). Here the CDR3 DNA reads TGCAGCGCCCTGACTAGCGGGGGGACCCAGTACTTC. Its protein is CSALTSGGTQYF.

A few counts support this clonotype. This chain uses TRBV5-1 with TRBJ2-3, with a tentative D call TRBD2 (5 bases). CDR3 length: 14 amino acids. The V gene lost 4 bases and the J gene lost 4 bases, with 13 bases spanning the gap. Germline lookup yields CDR1 SGHRS and CDR2 YFSETQ. In nucleotides, the CDR3 is TGCGCCAGCAGCCTGTCCGGGAACCCAGATACGCAGTATTTT. It yields the protein CASSLSGNPDTQYF.

This clonotype was counted between two and nine times. The rearrangement links TRBV5-1 to TRBJ1-4; D might be TRBD1 (5 bases). V dropped 4 bases and J dropped 5 bases, with 12 bases sitting between them. This CDR3 region has 14 residues. CDR1 SGHRS and CDR2 YFSETQ come from the germline V gene. The CDR3 region has the DNA TGCGCCAGCAGCCCCGAGTGGGGGAATGAAAAACTGTTTTTT. Amino acids: CASSPEWGNEKLFF.

This clonotype was seen a few times. The chain combines TRBV5-1 with TRBJ2-5; 7 bases match TRBD1. The junction had 6 bases not matched to a gene; V was cut back by 0 bases and J by 4 bases. This CDR3 has 15 amino acids. Germline V gives CDR1 SGHRS, CDR2 YFSETQ. CDR3 in DNA: TGCGCCAGCAGCTTGGGAATAGGGGGCCGAGAGACCCAGTACTTC. The encoded protein is CASSLGIGGRETQYF.

This clonotype occurred once. The V gene is TRBV6-2 or TRBV6-3, the J gene TRBJ1-4, with D hard to call. Trimming cost V 0 bases and J 4 bases, with 9 bases left between them. CDR1 and CDR2 from the germline V gene are MNHEY and SVGEGT. This CDR3 is 15 amino acids long. The CDR3 DNA sequence: TGTGCCAGCAGTTACTCGAGAGGATTTAATGAAAAACTGTTTTTT. Its protein product is CASSYSRGFNEKLFF.

The chain is built from TRBV18 and TRBJ2-5; D might be TRBD1 (5 bases). The CDR3 length is 13 residues. Trimming removed 3 bases at V and 5 bases at J, with 10 bases between. Germline V lookup: CDR1 KGHSH, CDR2 LQKENI. CDR3 residues: CASSPTASETQYF. The CDR3 nucleotides are TGTGCCAGCTCACCGACAGCATCTGAGACCCAGTACTTC.

This clonotype was observed a few times. The gene calls are TRBV20-1 and TRBJ2-1; D unclear. The CDR3 runs to 14 residues. With 3 bases removed from V and 3 bases from J, the gap between germline ends came to 12 bases. Germline-derived CDR1 and CDR2 are DFQATT and SNEGSKA (reference sequence). The CDR3 loop reads CSARELGNYNEQFF. For the CDR3, the DNA is TGCAGTGCTAGGGAATTGGGGAACTACAATGAGCAGTTCTTC.

This chain links TRBV4-3 with TRBJ1-1, with D uncertain. Germline-derived CDR1 and CDR2 are LGHNA and YSLEER. This CDR3 has 14 residues. V was pared by 4 bases and J by 4 bases, with 13 bases between. CDR3 sequence: CASSRTGSTTEAFF. CDR3 nucleotides: TGCGCCAGCAGCCGGACCGGGTCTACCACTGAAGCTTTCTTT.

This clonotype was detected a few times. This rearrangement joins TRBV3-1 to TRBJ2-5; tentatively, D is TRBD1 or TRBD2 (5 bases each). The CDR3 is 14 residues long. Trimming stripped 4 bases from V and 5 bases from J, with 14 bases between. Looked up from germline, CDR1 is LGHDT and CDR2 is YNNKEL (reference sequence). CDR3 sequence (DNA): TGTGCCAGCAGCCCCACCTGGGACCGGGAGACCCAGTACTTC. Its translation is CASSPTWDRETQYF.

The rearrangement links TRBV20-1 to TRBJ2-5, with a possible D match to TRBD2 (6 bases). Per germline, CDR1 DFQATT and CDR2 SNEGSKA (reference sequence). This CDR3 spans 15 amino acids. V was clipped by 3 bases and J by 2 bases, with 16 bases between them. This CDR3 reads CSASRSARGQETQYF. The CDR3 DNA reads TGCAGTGCTAGTCGGTCAGCGCGGGGTCAAGAGACCCAGTACTTC.

The chain employs TRBV6-4 and TRBJ1-1, with 7 bases aligning to TRBD1. The CDR3 spans 14 residues. Germline CDR1 is MRHNA and CDR2 is SNTAGT. Trimming took 0 bases from V and 5 from J; bases not matched to a gene: 3. The CDR3 is CASSDSDRATEAFF. In DNA form, the CDR3 reads TGTGCCAGCAGTGACTCCGACAGGGCAACTGAAGCTTTCTTT.

Here the CDR3 reads CASSLTGTGDTQYF. The CDR3 nucleotides are TGCGCCAGCAGCTTAACGGGGACGGGAGATACGCAGTATTTT. The chain recombines TRBV5-1 with TRBJ2-3; D might be TRBD1 or TRBD2, each matching 5 bases. The V gene's germline CDR1 is SGHRS and CDR2 YFSETQ. CDR3 length: 14 residues. The germline V and J ends were trimmed by 2 bases and 5 bases, with 12 bases remaining between them.

V gene TRBV7-2 combines with J gene TRBJ1-5; D gene ambiguous. Per the germline V gene, CDR1 is SGHTA and CDR2 is FQGNSA. V lost 1 base and J 1 base, leaving 11 bases between the germline ends. There are 16 residues in the CDR3. The CDR3 loop is CASSLVGPGSNQPQHF. CDR3 coding DNA: TGTGCCAGCAGCTTAGTTGGTCCAGGAAGCAATCAGCCCCAGCATTTT.

This clonotype was observed a few times. The chain recombines TRBV12-3 or TRBV12-4 with TRBJ2-5, with D possibly being TRBD1 (6 bases). The CDR3 loop spans 13 amino acids. V lost 3 bases and J lost 3, with 8 bases in between. Here the CDR3 DNA reads TGTGCCAGCAGTTTCCAGGGGAAAGAGACCCAGTACTTC. This sequence encodes CASSFQGKETQYF.

This clonotype was detected many times. V usage is TRBV5-1 and J usage is TRBJ2-1, with 9 bases identical to TRBD2. The CDR3 runs 15 residues. V was pared by 0 bases and J by 4 bases, with 2 bases of the junction left unmatched. Germline-derived CDR1 and CDR2 are SGHRS and YFSETQ. CDR3 DNA: TGCGCCAGCAGCTTGGGACTAGCGGATTACAATGAGCAGTTCTTC. It specifies CASSLGLADYNEQFF. The full variable domain, rest sourced from reference TRBV5-1 and TRBJ2-1, is KAGVTQTPRYLIKTRGQQVTLSCSPISGHRSVSWYQQTPGQGLQFLFEYFSETQRNKGNFPGRFSGRQFSNSRSEMNVSTLELGDSALYLCASSLGLADYNEQFFGPGTRLTVL.

The chain uses TRBV5-1 and TRBJ2-3; D is ambiguous. Per the germline V gene, CDR1 is SGHRS and CDR2 is YFSETQ. This CDR3 is 14 amino acids long. V was cut by 4 bases and J by 5 bases, with 14 bases left in between. The CDR3 nucleotides read TGCGCCAGCAGCCCGCGGTGGCAAGAAGATACGCAGTATTTT. It specifies CASSPRWQEDTQYF.

This clonotype was recorded many times. V gene TRBV7-2 combines with J gene TRBJ2-5, with TRBD2 matching over 9 bases. V shed 4 bases, J shed 5 bases, and the junction held 8 bases outside the gene matches. The CDR3 consists of 15 residues. Germline values: CDR1 SGHTA, CDR2 FQGNSA. CDR3 in amino acids: CASSSGTSRAETQYF. CDR3 DNA: TGTGCCAGCAGCTCCGGGACTAGCAGGGCGGAGACCCAGTACTTC.

This clonotype was detected a few times. In nucleotides, the CDR3 is TGTGCCAGCAGCTCCCGGGGAGCAAATGGCTACACCTTC. Its translation is CASSSRGANGYTF. This chain joins TRBV5-6 and TRBJ1-2, with unresolved D. CDR1 and CDR2 (germline): SGHDT, YYEEEE. V lost 3 bases and J lost 6, with 12 bases in between. The CDR3 totals 13 residues.

The V gene is TRBV27, the J gene TRBJ2-7, with D perhaps matching TRBD1 (5 bases). The CDR3 has 15 amino acids. V lost 6 bases to trimming and J lost 1 base, with 16 bases between them. Germline CDR1 MNHEY, CDR2 SMNVEV (reference sequence). The CDR3 nucleotides read TGTGCCAGCAGGATCAAGGGGCTCCGATCCTACGAGCAGTACTTC. Translation gives CASRIKGLRSYEQYF.

V usage is TRBV5-1 and J usage is TRBJ2-5; TRBD1 might be the D (6 bases). This CDR3 has 15 amino acids. Trimming cost V 1 base and J 4 bases, with 14 bases left between them. In germline, CDR1 is SGHRS, CDR2 YFSETQ. The CDR3 nucleotides are TGCGCCAGCAGCTTGTACCAGGGGAATGGAGAGACCCAGTACTTC. Its translation: CASSLYQGNGETQYF.

The CDR3 loop is CASSGGSQETQYF. CDR3 DNA: TGTGCCAGTTCGGGGGGATCCCAAGAGACCCAGTACTTC. The V and J genes are TRBV7-2 and TRBJ2-5; 7 nucleotides line up with TRBD2. The V gene end was trimmed by 9 bases and the J gene end by 1 base; junction bases not matched to a gene: 5. The CDR3 runs 13 residues. Germline V gene sequence: CDR1 SGHTA, CDR2 FQGNSA. Variable domain in full (rest from reference TRBV7-2 and TRBJ2-5): GAGVSQSPSNKVTEKGKDVELRCDPISGHTALYWYRQSLGQGLEFLIYFQGNSAPDKSGLPSDRFSAERTGGSVSTLTIQRTQQEDSAVYLCASSGGSQETQYFGPGTRLLVL.